The present T cell receptor beta chain was sequenced within a study of cytomegalovirus exposure and HLA in healthy donors. Ten or more counts support this clone. Donors in the study were healthy people who gave bone marrow. The PCR contained 60 Vbeta and 13 Jbeta primers. Libraries were prepared by immunoSEQ multiplex PCR; TCRdb keeps only in-frame clonotypes and omits some of them. The sample has around 97,000 clones; approximately 9% are singletons. V dropped 5 bases and J dropped 1 base, with 11 bases sitting between them. The germline gives CDR1 SEHNR, CDR2 FQNEAQ (reference sequence). The CDR3 loop spans 14 amino acids.

The sequencing input was PBMCs. This chain joins TRBV7-9 and TRBJ1-2; D gene uncertain. This clonotype was obtained from a man aged 50 to 60 in good health and CMV-seropositive. The CDR3 region is CASSPPSGNYGYTF. The CDR3 bases are TGTGCCAGCAGCCCTCCGTCGGGTAACTATGGCTACACCTTC.